The clone carrying this TCR beta chain was seen a single time. Antigen unknown. The length of the CDR3 is 17 residues. Per the germline V gene, CDR1 is GTSNPN and CDR2 is SVGIG (reference sequence). After removal of 3 bases from V and 3 bases from J, the junction contained 14 bases not matched to a gene. Clones were read by immunoSEQ multiplex PCR, and TCRdb kept only the in-frame ones, dropping some. The sample includes around 1.4 million clones, approximately 98.5% of them seen just once. This record comes from a study of shared clonotypes between healthy human individuals. Study-wide context: Every donor yielded three CD4 naive, three CD4 memory, two CD8 naive and one CD8 memory plate.

Points from the study as a whole: In contrast to clonotypes shared by all four donors, non-shared clonotypes had lower generation probabilities.

The V gene is TRBV30, the J gene TRBJ2-3; 8 bases line up with TRBD1. The source of this sequence is a man aged 30-40 years in good health. The sample was naive CD4+ T cells sorted from blood. Documented subset: CD45RA+ positively selected. The CDR3 sequence: CAWRPGQVTRGTDTQYF. CDR3 coding DNA: TGTGCCTGGAGGCCGGGACAGGTGACTAGGGGAACAGATACGCAGTATTTT.